One and the same sample provided the 30 T cell receptor beta chains below, sequenced in a study of tumor and adjacent non-tumor tissue in lung cancer. This sample's RNA came from whole unsorted tissue. The library came from three nested PCR rounds adapted from ARM-PCR protocols. One entry per CDR3 protein, called by TCRdb with MiXCR from the multiplex PCR reads. The sample records 100,000 to 150,000 distinct CDR3 sequences, approximately 66% being singletons. Source material: lung tumor tissue. Every receptor here comes from a young man with non-small cell lung cancer.

This clonotype has more than one count but fewer than ten. The J gene is TRBJ2-7, the V gene TRBV20-1; the D call may be TRBD1 or TRBD2 (5 bases each). Deletions cut 0 bases from V and 3 bases from J, with 15 bases between. The CDR3 spans 15 residues. In germline, CDR1 is DFQATT, CDR2 SNEGSKA (reference sequence). The CDR3 DNA follows: TGCAGTGCTAGAGATTTTGGGACGCACTTCTACGAGCAGTACTTC. Encoded protein: CSARDFGTHFYEQYF.

Points on this clonotype: A much larger clone sits a single nucleotide away, making a read error possible. The chain is built from TRBV6-5 and TRBJ2-1, with D unresolved. This CDR3 has 12 residues. Germline assignment: CDR1 MNHEY and CDR2 SVGAGI. V was pared by 8 bases and J by 5 bases, with 10 bases between. The CDR3 is CASAKWDNEQFF. The DNA of the CDR3 is TGTGCCAGCGCCAAGTGGGACAATGAGCAGTTCTTC.

About this clonotype itself: A junction boundary mismatches the germline segment, possibly from a read error. This chain links TRBV12-3 or TRBV12-4 with TRBJ1-3; the D is unclear. The CDR3 runs to 17 residues. Here the CDR3 DNA reads TGTGCCAGCAGTTTACACCTGACATCTACCTCTGGAAACACTATATATTTT. This codes for CASSLHLTSTSGNTIYF.

This clonotype appeared a single time. This may be a read error: a much more frequent sequence differs by one nucleotide. The rearrangement links TRBV12-3 or TRBV12-4 to TRBJ2-3, with TRBD2 identical over 10 bases. The CDR3 spans 15 residues. The trim removed 7 bases at V and 5 bases at J, leaving 9 bases unmatched. CDR3 coding DNA: TGTGCCAGCATTTTTAGCGGGGGGCCGGGAGATACGCAGTATTTT. It specifies CASIFSGGPGDTQYF.

Points on this clonotype: Its ends do not fully match the called genes, so a read error is possible. The chain employs TRBV5-4 and TRBJ2-2; weak D call: TRBD1 (5 bases). CDR3 length equals 16 residues. Germline values: CDR1 SGHNT, CDR2 YYREEE (reference sequence). The CDR3: CASSLRTWGYTGELFF. CDR3 sequence (DNA): TGTGCTAGCAGCTTAAGGACATGGGGTTACACCGGGGAGCTGTTTTTT.

A remark on this clonotype: One end of the junction is discordant with germline, which a read error may explain. The gene calls are TRBV5-8 and TRBJ2-3; possibly TRBD2 for D (5 bases). Germline CDR1 is SGHTS and CDR2 is YDEGEE. The CDR3 totals 16 residues. The CDR3 spells CASSPNSGLSTDTHYF. CDR3 coding DNA: TGTGCCAGCAGCCCCAACTCAGGACTTTCCACCGATACGCATTATTTT.

There are many counts of this clonotype. This chain uses TRBV11-3 with TRBJ2-2, with TRBD1 matching over 7 bases. J was trimmed by 1 base and V by 1 base; bases with no gene match: 0. Germline V lookup: CDR1 SGHNT, CDR2 YENEEA. The CDR3 sequence is 15 residues long. The CDR3 spells CASSLGQGNTGELFF. CDR3 coding DNA: TGTGCCAGCAGCTTAGGACAGGGGAACACCGGGGAGCTGTTTTTT.

Note on this clonotype: This clone may be a read error of a much larger clone one base away. The chain carries TRBV29-1 and TRBJ1-2; 8 bases map to TRBD1. The germline V gene encodes CDR1 SQVTM and CDR2 ANQGSEA. This CDR3 spans 12 amino acids. CDR3 loop: CSVGQGRDGNTF. The CDR3 bases are TGCAGCGTTGGACAGGGGCGGGATGGCAACACCTTC.

Written as DNA, the CDR3 is TGCAGAGCCAACAAGACAACGAACACCGGGGAGCTGTTTTTT. Translating gives CRANKTTNTGELFF. V gene TRBV20-1 combines with J gene TRBJ2-2; D is ambiguous. The CDR3 consists of 14 residues. Germline V gene lookup returns CDR1 DFQATT and CDR2 SNEGSKA (reference sequence).

With regard to this clonotype: One junction end disagrees with the germline gene, perhaps due to a read error. The chain recombines TRBV4-2 with TRBJ2-3; the match to TRBD2 covers 9 bases. The CDR3 loop spans 17 amino acids. CDR1 is LGHNA and CDR2 is YNFKEQ in the germline V gene. CDR3 region: CASSQALSSGVADTQYF. CDR3 bases: TGTGCTAGCAGCCAAGCCCTATCTAGCGGGGTGGCAGATACGCAGTATTTT.

Note on this clonotype: One junction end does not reproduce the germline sequence, and a read error may be involved. This chain connects TRBV20-1 to TRBJ2-7; D is perhaps TRBD2 (6 bases). This CDR3 is built from 15 residues. Germline V lookup: CDR1 DFQATT, CDR2 SNEGSKA (reference sequence). The CDR3 DNA reads as TGCAATGCTAGAGACTCCGGGGGTCTCTCCTACGAGCAGTACTTC. Its translation: CNARDSGGLSYEQYF.

Of note for this clonotype: Germline and junction disagree at one end, which may indicate a read error. The chain carries TRBV20-1 and TRBJ1-5; D gene unclear. Germline CDR1 reads DFQATT; CDR2 reads SNEGSKA (reference sequence). The CDR3 sequence is 16 residues long. CDR3 sequence reads: CSVRDVYGYNNQPQHF. In DNA form, the CDR3 reads TGCAGTGTTAGAGATGTGTACGGATATAACAATCAGCCCCAGCATTTT.

As regards this clonotype: An end of the junction differs from the germline gene, which may be a read error. V is TRBV5-5 and J is TRBJ2-1, with TRBD1 identical over 7 bases. The length of the CDR3 is 16 residues. Germline-derived CDR1 and CDR2 are SGHKS and YYEKEE (reference sequence). CDR3 nucleotides: TGTGCCAGCAACTTGGGTTTTGGACAGGCATACAATGAGCAGTTCTTC. Amino acid sequence: CASNLGFGQAYNEQFF.

This chain connects TRBV6-5 to TRBJ2-5, with D possibly matching TRBD2 (5 bases). V was shortened by 0 bases and J by 2 bases, with 13 bases between the two germline ends. The length of the CDR3 is 16 residues. Germline V CDR1 and CDR2: MNHEY, SVGAGI. The CDR3 region has the DNA TGTGCCAGCAGTTACTCGACGGGAAAGGGTCAAGAGACCCAGTACTTC. This encodes CASSYSTGKGQETQYF.

In the case of this clonotype: With a much larger clone just one base away, this may be a read error. In this CDR3 the conserved last residue, phenylalanine or tryptophan, is missing, so a read error is likely. The rearrangement joins TRBV20-1 to TRBJ2-7, with 8 bases fitting TRBD2. Germline V lookup: CDR1 DFQATT, CDR2 SNEGSKA (reference sequence). The trim removed 1 base at V and 7 bases at J, leaving 6 bases unmatched. The CDR3 length is 13 residues. CDR3 in DNA: TGCAGTGCTAGAGCCCCGGGGGGGTGGGAGCAGTACTTG. This translates into CSARAPGGWEQYL.

This clonotype was seen repeatedly, ten times or more. The J gene is TRBJ2-1, the V gene TRBV28; the match to TRBD1 covers 8 bases. The germline CDR1 and CDR2 sequences are MDHEN and SYDVKM. V lost 2 bases to trimming and J lost 7 bases; unmatched junction nucleotides: 10. The CDR3 loop spans 16 amino acids. This CDR3 is CASSLIGQGVLNEQFF. CDR3 sequence (DNA): TGTGCCAGCAGTTTAATAGGACAGGGAGTGTTAAATGAGCAGTTCTTC.

This clonotype has only a few counts. The chain is built from TRBV21-1 and TRBJ2-5; the table's TRBD2 call for D was not verified on the DNA. TRBV21-1 is assigned pseudogene status. This CDR3 has 16 amino acids. The CDR3 spells CASSRLLPDLPRTQYF. The CDR3 nucleotides are TGTGCCAGCAGCAGACTCCTCCCAGATCTCCCCAGGACCCAGTACTTC.

Of note for this clonotype: A read error may be the cause here, since a much bigger clone is one base away. The gene calls are TRBV20-1 and TRBJ2-1; no clear D gene. This CDR3 comprises 12 residues. CDR1 is DFQATT, CDR2 SNEGSKA, per germline (reference sequence). CDR3 sequence (DNA): TGCAATGCGCCAACTGGCTACAATGAGCAGTTCTTC. It specifies CNAPTGYNEQFF.

To note about this clonotype: Because it lacks the conserved phenylalanine or tryptophan at the end, this CDR3 is likely a read error. The chain is built from TRBV11-2 and TRBJ2-3; 10 nucleotides match TRBD2. CDR3 size: 16 residues. CDR1 and CDR2 from the germline V gene are SGHAT and FQNNGV. CDR3 sequence (DNA): TGTGCCAGCAGCGGCGGACTAGCGGCCGGCACAGATACTCAGTATTCT. Amino acid sequence: CASSGGLAAGTDTQYS.

This clonotype was counted ten times or more. The CDR3 sequence is CASSYGGKRAFF. CDR3 sequence (DNA): TGTGCCAGCAGTTACGGCGGGAAGAGAGCTTTCTTT. The rearrangement links TRBV6-5 to TRBJ1-1; D is unclear. Germline lookup yields CDR1 MNHEY and CDR2 SVGAGI. The CDR3 covers 12 residues. Deletions cut 2 bases from V and 10 bases from J, with 11 bases between.

This sequence joins TRBV11-1 and TRBJ1-1, with unresolved D. Per the germline V gene, CDR1 is SGHAT and CDR2 is FQDESV (reference sequence). V shed 4 bases and J shed 1 base, with 7 bases lying between them. This CDR3 has 13 amino acids. The CDR3 sequence: CASSSDWNTEAFF. As DNA, the CDR3 is TGTGCCAGCAGCTCCGACTGGAACACTGAAGCTTTCTTT.

Of note for this clonotype: With a much larger clone just one base away, this may be a read error. The rearrangement uses TRBV20-1 and TRBJ2-5; no clear D gene. Germline V gives CDR1 DFQATT, CDR2 SNEGSKA (reference sequence). Trimming shortened V by 3 bases and J by 5 bases, and 10 bases separated the two germline ends. CDR3 size: 12 residues. CDR3 region: CSASVFGETQYF. The CDR3 DNA follows: TGCAGTGCTAGTGTATTTGGGGAGACCCAGTACTTC.

This clonotype has just one count. It is likely a read error, because the conserved phenylalanine at the end of the CDR3 is missing. V and J are TRBV11-2 and TRBJ2-1, with 15 bases aligning to TRBD2. The CDR3 consists of 22 residues. The V gene end was trimmed by 4 bases and the J gene end by 0 bases; junction bases not matched to a gene: 16. Germline V gene data show CDR1 as SGHAT and CDR2 as FQNNGV. The CDR3 spells CASSSHRNPGLAGGSSYNEQFI. The DNA for the CDR3 is TGTGCCAGCAGCTCTCACCGCAACCCGGGACTAGCGGGGGGCAGCTCCTACAATGAGCAGTTCATC.

This clonotype was found many times. The chain links TRBV7-3 to TRBJ2-3; possible D gene TRBD1, 5 bases. This CDR3 has 15 residues. The V gene lost 0 bases and the J gene lost 1 base, with 8 bases spanning the gap. Per the germline V gene, CDR1 is SGHTA and CDR2 is FQGTGA. This chain's CDR3 is CASSLTGQRTDTQYF. The CDR3 nucleotides read TGTGCCAGCAGCTTAACGGGGCAGCGCACAGATACGCAGTATTTT.

About this clonotype itself: A read error may explain this, as a much larger clone is one base away. V gene TRBV5-1 combines with J gene TRBJ2-3; 8 nucleotides agree with TRBD1. CDR3 length: 14 amino acids. Germline CDR1 and CDR2: SGHRS and YFSETQ. The CDR3 DNA reads TGCGCCAGCGGCTTGGATGGACAGGGAATGAAGCAGTATTTT. This codes for CASGLDGQGMKQYF.

Concerning this clonotype: As the CDR3 is not closed by the conserved phenylalanine or tryptophan, this likely results from a read error. The chain recombines TRBV11-3 with TRBJ2-5; TRBD2 is a possible D gene (6 bases). Germline CDR1 SGHNT, CDR2 YENEEA. This CDR3 has 15 amino acids. The CDR3 region has the DNA TGTGCCAACAGCTTAGGAGCGGGTGGGCAAGAGACCCAGTACTTA. It yields the protein CANSLGAGGQETQYL.

Worth noting for this clonotype: A much bigger clone sits one base away, suggesting this may be a read error. The chain links TRBV20-1 to TRBJ1-1; possibly TRBD1 for D (5 bases). Germline lookup yields CDR1 DFQATT and CDR2 SNEGSKA (reference sequence). CDR3 size: 14 residues. This chain's CDR3 is CSGRGADFNTEAFF. The CDR3 region has the DNA TGCAGTGGTAGAGGGGCAGACTTTAACACTGAAGCTTTCTTT.

To note about this clonotype: A much larger clone sits a single nucleotide away, making a read error possible. The chain couples TRBV29-1 to TRBJ2-2; 7 positions match TRBD2. The CDR3 runs to 14 residues. Germline CDR1 and CDR2: SQVTM and ANQGSEA. CDR3 coding DNA: TGCATCGTCGGGGAAGTCGGGGGGACCGGGGAGCTGTTTTTT. The encoded protein is CIVGEVGGTGELFF.

There are many counts of this clonotype. The V and J genes are TRBV4-2 and TRBJ2-1, with TRBD2 matching 7 bases. Germline loops: CDR1 LGHNA, CDR2 YNFKEQ. The CDR3 is 16 amino acids. V was pared by 1 base and J by 3 bases, with 6 bases of the junction left unmatched. This CDR3 is CASSQVAGLGYNEQFF. The CDR3 bases are TGTGCCAGCAGCCAAGTAGCGGGTCTAGGCTACAATGAGCAGTTCTTC.

To note about this clonotype: An end of the junction does not agree with germline; a read error may underlie this. The chain employs TRBV6-1 and TRBJ1-1; D is perhaps TRBD1 (5 bases). Germline loops: CDR1 MNHNS, CDR2 SASEGT. The CDR3 is 14 residues long. For the CDR3, the DNA is TGTGCCAACAGGATCTCTCCACAGAACACTGAAGCCTTCTTT. Its translation: CANRISPQNTEAFF.